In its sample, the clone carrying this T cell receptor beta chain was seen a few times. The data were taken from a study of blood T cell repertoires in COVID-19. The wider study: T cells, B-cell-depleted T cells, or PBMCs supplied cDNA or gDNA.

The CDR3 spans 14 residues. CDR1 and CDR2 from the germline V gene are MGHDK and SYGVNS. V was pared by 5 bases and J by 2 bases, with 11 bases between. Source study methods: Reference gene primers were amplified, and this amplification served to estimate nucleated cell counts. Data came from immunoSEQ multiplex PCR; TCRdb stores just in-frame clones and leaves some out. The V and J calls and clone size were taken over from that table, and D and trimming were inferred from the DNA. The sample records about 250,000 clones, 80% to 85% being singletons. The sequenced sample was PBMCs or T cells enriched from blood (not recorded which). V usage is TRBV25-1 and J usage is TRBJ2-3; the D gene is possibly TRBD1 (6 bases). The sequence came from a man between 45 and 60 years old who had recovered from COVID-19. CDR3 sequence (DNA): TGTGCCAGCAGTTTACACAGGGACACAGATACGCAGTATTTT. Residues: CASSLHRDTDTQYF.